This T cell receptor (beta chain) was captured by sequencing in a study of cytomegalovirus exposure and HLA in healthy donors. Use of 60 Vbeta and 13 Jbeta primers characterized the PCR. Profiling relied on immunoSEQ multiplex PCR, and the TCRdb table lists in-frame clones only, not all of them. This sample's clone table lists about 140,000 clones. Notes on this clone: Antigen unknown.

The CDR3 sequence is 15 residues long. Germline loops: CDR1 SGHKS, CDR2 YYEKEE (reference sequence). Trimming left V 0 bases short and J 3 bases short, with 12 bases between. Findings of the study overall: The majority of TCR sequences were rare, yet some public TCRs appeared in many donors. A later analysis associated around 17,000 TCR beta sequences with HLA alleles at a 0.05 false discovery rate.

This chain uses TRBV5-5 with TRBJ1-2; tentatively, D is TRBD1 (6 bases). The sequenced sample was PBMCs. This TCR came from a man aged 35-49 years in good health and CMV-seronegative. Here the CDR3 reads CASSLGGQNYYGYTF. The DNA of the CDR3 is TGTGCCAGCAGCTTGGGAGGACAGAATTACTATGGCTACACCTTC.